This T cell receptor beta chain emerged from a study of blood T cell repertoires in COVID-19. Study overall: T cells, B-cell-depleted T cells, or PBMCs provided the cDNA or gDNA that served as material.

In the study's own analysis: Reference gene primer amplification gave estimated nucleated cell counts. Sequencing was performed with immunoSEQ multiplex PCR; in TCRdb, only in-frame clones are kept and a portion is missing. Clone size and V and J calls were adopted from that table, with D and trimming inferred from the DNA. The data show 210,000 or so clones, over 75% seen once. The sequenced sample was peripheral blood. This receptor was obtained from a man aged 40-49 years with active or convalescent COVID-19.

The CDR3 bases are TGTGCCAGCAGCTTTGTCTCCCGCCGGGGCTACACCTTC. It yields the protein CASSFVSRRGYTF. This chain links TRBV28 with TRBJ1-2; the D is unclear. The length of the CDR3 is 13 residues. Trimming pared 6 bases from V and 8 bases from J, leaving 16 bases between. Per germline, CDR1 MDHEN and CDR2 SYDVKM.